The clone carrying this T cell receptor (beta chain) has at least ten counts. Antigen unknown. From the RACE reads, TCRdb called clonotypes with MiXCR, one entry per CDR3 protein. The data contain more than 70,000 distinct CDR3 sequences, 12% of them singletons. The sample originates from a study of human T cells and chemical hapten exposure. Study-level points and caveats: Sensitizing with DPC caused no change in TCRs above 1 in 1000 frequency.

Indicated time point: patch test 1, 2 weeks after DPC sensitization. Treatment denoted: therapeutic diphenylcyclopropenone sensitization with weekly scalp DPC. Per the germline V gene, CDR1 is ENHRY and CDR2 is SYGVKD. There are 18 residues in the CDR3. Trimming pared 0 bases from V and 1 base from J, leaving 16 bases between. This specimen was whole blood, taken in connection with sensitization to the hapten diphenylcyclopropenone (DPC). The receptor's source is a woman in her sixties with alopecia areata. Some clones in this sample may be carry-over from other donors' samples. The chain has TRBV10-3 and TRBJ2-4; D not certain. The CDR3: CAISESGVFGSAKNIQYF. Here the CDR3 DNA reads TGTGCCATCAGTGAGTCGGGCGTCTTTGGGTCGGCCAAAAACATTCAGTACTTC.